The sequence of this T cell receptor beta chain was determined in a study of blood T cell repertoires in COVID-19. Whole-study context: Italy, Spain and the United States were the sources of the convalescent and acute COVID-19 samples. T cells, B-cell-depleted T cells, or PBMCs supplied cDNA or gDNA.

Losses at the gene ends were 2 bases for V and 11 bases for J; bases not matched to a gene: 9. The CDR3 has 15 amino acids. From germline, CDR1 is MDHEN and CDR2 SYDVKM. Measured with immunoSEQ multiplex PCR; TCRdb has only the in-frame clones, and not every one. The sample has 40,000 to 60,000 clones, approximately 90% seen once; the top ten hold 2.6%. The sample taken for sequencing was peripheral blood. The sequence was collected from a woman older than 75 with COVID-19, enrolled during active disease. The rearrangement joins TRBV28 to TRBJ1-4; TRBD1 matches 9 bases. In DNA form, the CDR3 reads TGTGCCAGCAGTTTAACCGGGACAGGGTTGCAGAAACTGTTTTTT. It is translated as CASSLTGTGLQKLFF. Full variable domain (remainder filled in from reference TRBV28 and TRBJ1-4): DVKVTQSSRYLVKRTGEKVFLECVQDMDHENMFWYRQDPGLGLRLIYFSYDVKMKEKGDIPEGYSVSREKKERFSLILESASTNQTSMYLCASSLTGTGLQKLFFGSGTQLSVL.